Each of the 14 T cell receptor beta chains below was sequenced from the same sample in a study of technical replicates of blood from a few donors. Here immunoSEQ multiplex PCR was the method, and the copy in TCRdb shows in-frame clones only, minus some. The sample yields more than 95,000 clones, approximately 95% seen once. Sequenced sample: T cells isolated from PBMCs. These receptors were obtained from a human donor in good health.

This chain uses TRBV9 with TRBJ2-7; unclear D gene. This CDR3 region has 14 residues. Deletions cut 1 base from V and 2 bases from J, with 10 bases between. Germline lookup yields CDR1 SGDLS and CDR2 YYNGEE. The CDR3 region has the DNA TGTGCCAGCAGCGTATCAGGAACTCCCTACGAGCAGTACTTC. It translates to CASSVSGTPYEQYF.

V is TRBV5-1 and J is TRBJ2-1, with 11 positions matching TRBD2. Germline CDR1 SGHRS, CDR2 YFSETQ. The V and J ends lost 3 bases and 4 bases, in that order; junction bases with no gene match: 3. The CDR3 is 15 amino acids. The CDR3 region has the DNA TGCGCCAGCAGCTGGGGGACTAGCGGATACAATGAGCAGTTCTTC. It yields the protein CASSWGTSGYNEQFF.

The V and J genes are TRBV27 and TRBJ2-7; D gene ambiguous. The germline V gene encodes CDR1 MNHEY and CDR2 SMNVEV (reference sequence). The CDR3 totals 13 residues. V lost 1 base and J 5 bases, leaving 9 bases between the germline ends. The chain's CDR3 is CASSLYRGNEQYF. Written as DNA, the CDR3 is TGTGCCAGCAGTTTATACCGAGGTAACGAGCAGTACTTC.

The chain links TRBV2 to TRBJ1-1; D unresolved. V lost 6 bases to trimming and J lost 8 bases, with 16 bases between them. The CDR3 is 13 amino acids. Germline lookup yields CDR1 SNHLY and CDR2 FYNNEI. CDR3 residues: CASSVGRPDEAFF. The CDR3 coding sequence is TGTGCCAGCAGCGTGGGGAGGCCAGACGAAGCTTTCTTT. Supplemented by reference TRBV2 and TRBJ1-1, the full variable domain reads EPEVTQTPSHQVTQMGQEVILRCVPISNHLYFYWYRQILGQKVEFLVSFYNNEISEKSEIFDDQFSVERPDGSNFTLKIRSTKLEDSAMYFCASSVGRPDEAFFGQGTRLTVV.

The chain carries TRBV6-6 and TRBJ2-7; D gene ambiguous. Between the trimmed V and J ends, which lost 4 bases and 4 bases, there was a span of 14 bases. The CDR3 runs 14 residues. The germline V gene encodes CDR1 MNHNY and CDR2 SVGAGI (reference sequence). This CDR3 is CASSLDLKLYEQYF. Written as DNA, the CDR3 is TGTGCCAGCAGTTTAGACTTAAAACTTTACGAGCAGTACTTC.

V and J are TRBV19 and TRBJ2-1; 13 nucleotides align to TRBD2. V gave up 7 bases and J gave up 9 bases; unmatched junction bases: 3. The CDR3 runs 13 residues. Germline lookup yields CDR1 LNHDA and CDR2 SQIVND (reference sequence). CDR3 in amino acids: CASTRTSGSEQFF. For the CDR3, the DNA is TGTGCCAGTACACGGACTAGCGGGAGTGAGCAGTTCTTC.

This clone was observed once. The chain employs TRBV5-4 and TRBJ1-3; D gene unclear. This CDR3 has 14 amino acids. V lost 4 bases and J 3 bases, leaving 11 bases between the germline ends. Per the germline V gene, CDR1 is SGHNT and CDR2 is YYREEE (reference sequence). In nucleotides, the CDR3 is TGTGCCAGCAGCCCGGGGTATCTTGGAAACACCATATATTTT. It specifies CASSPGYLGNTIYF.

This clone was observed a handful of times. J is TRBJ1-1 and V is TRBV30; possible D gene TRBD1, 6 bases. The CDR3 totals 14 residues. Germline V lookup: CDR1 GTSNPN, CDR2 SVGIG (reference sequence). Trimming shortened V by 6 bases and J by 1 base, and 15 bases separated the two germline ends. The CDR3 is CACQRGGSNTEAFF. The CDR3 DNA reads as TGTGCCTGCCAAAGGGGGGGATCGAACACTGAAGCTTTCTTT. Full variable domain (rest looked up from reference TRBV30 and TRBJ1-1): SQTIHQWPATLVQPVGSPLSLECTVEGTSNPNLYWYRQAAGRGLQLLFYSVGIGQISSEVPQNLSASRPQDRQFILSSKKLLLSDSGFYLCACQRGGSNTEAFFGQGTRLTVV.

The chain is built from TRBV13 and TRBJ1-1; D gene ambiguous. CDR3 size: 16 residues. From germline, CDR1 is PRHDT and CDR2 FYEKMQ (reference sequence). The V gene lost 3 bases and the J gene lost 1 base, with 15 bases spanning the gap. The CDR3 DNA reads TGTGCCAGCAGCTTTCTTACGGTGGAGGGGAACACTGAAGCTTTCTTT. Its translation is CASSFLTVEGNTEAFF.

The V gene is TRBV5-4, the J gene TRBJ2-7; 8 bases agree with TRBD1. J lost 3 bases, V lost 4 bases, and 6 bases had no gene match. Germline V gene lookup returns CDR1 SGHNT and CDR2 YYREEE (reference sequence). The CDR3 covers 14 residues. The CDR3 bases are TGTGCCAGCAGCCCCGACAGGGGAGTCTACGAGCAGTACTTC. It codes for CASSPDRGVYEQYF.

V usage is TRBV4-1 and J usage is TRBJ2-1, with D uncertain. Per the germline V gene, CDR1 is MGHRA and CDR2 is YSYEKL. This CDR3 comprises 11 residues. The ends were cut back, 5 bases at V and 13 bases at J, with 12 bases in the middle. Here the CDR3 DNA reads TGCGCCAGCAGCTCCCGTTTGGGCCAGTTCTTC. Translated: CASSSRLGQFF.

CDR3 region: CASKSGNLNLNSPLHF. The CDR3 DNA is TGTGCCAGCAAATCCGGGAACCTAAATTTAAATTCACCCCTCCACTTT. V is TRBV27 and J is TRBJ1-6; no reliable D call. Germline loops: CDR1 MNHEY, CDR2 SMNVEV (reference sequence). The V and J ends lost 7 bases and 7 bases respectively, with 20 bases between them. This CDR3 spans 16 amino acids.

V and J are TRBV6-1 and TRBJ1-2, with 12 bases matching TRBD1. Per the germline V gene, CDR1 is MNHNS and CDR2 is SASEGT. This CDR3 has 16 amino acids. J lost 7 bases, V lost 2 bases, and 8 bases had no gene match. CDR3 bases: TGTGCCAGCAGTGAACCAAGGGACAGGGGGCGCGTTGGCTACACCTTC. This translates into CASSEPRDRGRVGYTF.

V usage is TRBV5-1 and J usage is TRBJ2-7, with TRBD2 as a possible D gene (6 bases). Germline CDR1 reads SGHRS; CDR2 reads YFSETQ. V lost 0 bases, J lost 7 bases, and 14 bases lay in between. The CDR3 has 14 residues. The CDR3 reads CASSLGRGLREQYF. The CDR3 bases are TGCGCCAGCAGCTTGGGGAGGGGTTTAAGGGAGCAGTACTTC.